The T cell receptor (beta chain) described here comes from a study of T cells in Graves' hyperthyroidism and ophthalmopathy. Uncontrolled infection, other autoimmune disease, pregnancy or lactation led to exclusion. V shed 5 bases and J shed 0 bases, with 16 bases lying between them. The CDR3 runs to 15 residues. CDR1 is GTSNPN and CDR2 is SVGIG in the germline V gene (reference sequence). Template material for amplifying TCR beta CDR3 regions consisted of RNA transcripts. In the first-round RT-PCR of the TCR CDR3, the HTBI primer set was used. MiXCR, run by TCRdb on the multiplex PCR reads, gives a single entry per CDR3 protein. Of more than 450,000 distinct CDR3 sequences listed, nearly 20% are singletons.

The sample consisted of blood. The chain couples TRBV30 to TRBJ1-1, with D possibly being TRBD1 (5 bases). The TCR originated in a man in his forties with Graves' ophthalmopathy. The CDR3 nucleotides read TGTGCCTGGGGAAAATCGACAGTTTTGAACACTGAAGCTTTCTTT. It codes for CAWGKSTVLNTEAFF.